This T cell receptor (beta chain) derives from a study of blood T cell repertoires in COVID-19. Study background: COVID-19 samples, acute and convalescent, were from the United States, Italy and Spain. From T cells, B-cell-depleted T cells, or PBMCs came the material, which was cDNA or gDNA.

In the original workflow: How many nucleated cells were present was estimated from reference gene primer amplification. Using immunoSEQ multiplex PCR, the repertoire was profiled, and TCRdb retains in-frame clones only, with some absent. The V and J calls and clone size were taken over from that table, and D and trimming were inferred from the DNA. Among over 200,000 clones, about 83% were seen once, and the ten largest hold 5.7%. The V segment lost 5 bases and the J segment 3 bases; nucleotides outside the gene matches: 7. CDR3 size: 16 residues. The germline CDR1 and CDR2 sequences are LNHDA and SQIVND (reference sequence).

This TCR came from a man at least 80 years old with acute or convalescent COVID-19. The chain carries TRBV19 and TRBJ1-5; 10 bases align to TRBD1. Sequencing was carried out using peripheral blood. CDR3 protein: CASSDLTGGFNQPQHF. CDR3 DNA sequence: TGTGCCAGTAGTGACCTGACAGGGGGCTTCAATCAGCCCCAGCATTTT.